This T cell receptor beta chain came from a study of blood T cell repertoires in COVID-19. In the study overall: Sites in the United States, Italy and Spain provided acute and convalescent COVID-19 samples. PBMCs, B-cell-depleted T cells, or T cells were the source of the cDNA or gDNA that made up the material.

In the source study's methods: Amplification with reference gene primers provided the estimates of nucleated cell counts. The assay was immunoSEQ multiplex PCR, and TCRdb's table has in-frame clones only and misses some. The V and J calls and clone size are taken from that table; D and trimming were inferred from the DNA. The sample lists roughly 17,000 clones, around 80% occurring once. This CDR3 is built from 12 residues. V lost 6 bases and J 4 bases, leaving 9 bases between the germline ends. This sequence was found in a man aged 60 to 75 with acute or convalescent COVID-19. The chain is built from TRBV12-3 or TRBV12-4 and TRBJ1-2; TRBD1 is a possible D gene (5 bases). The specimen was peripheral blood. CDR3 amino acids: CASSTGFYGYTF. CDR3 nucleotide sequence: TGTGCCAGCAGCACAGGTTTCTATGGCTACACCTTC.